This T cell receptor (beta chain) was observed in a study of T cell responses to AZD1222 COVID-19 vaccine. Study overall: Second-dose intervals of approximately 4 or approximately 12 weeks were pooled. Overall study findings and caveats: Epitopes outside B.1.351 and B.1.1.7 mutated regions reportedly drew nearly half of spike TCRs.

The CDR3 spans 13 residues. The V and J ends lost 5 bases and 4 bases, in that order; junction bases with no gene match: 3. The germline gives CDR1 SNHLY, CDR2 FYNNEI. Measured with immunoSEQ multiplex PCR; TCRdb has only the in-frame clones, and not every one. The sample carries approximately 130,000 clones, over 85% recorded once. Concerning this clone itself: Its antigen is still unknown.

The sequence was obtained from an adult in good health. The sample in question was peripheral blood, obtained on day 0 of AZD1222 vaccination. This chain links TRBV2 with TRBJ2-5; TRBD1 agrees at 8 bases. CDR3 amino acids: CASSTGQGETQYF. CDR3 nucleotides: TGTGCCAGCAGTACCGGACAGGGAGAGACCCAGTACTTC. Full variable domain (remainder filled in from reference TRBV2 and TRBJ2-5): EPEVTQTPSHQVTQMGQEVILRCVPISNHLYFYWYRQILGQKVEFLVSFYNNEISEKSEIFDDQFSVERPDGSNFTLKIRSTKLEDSAMYFCASSTGQGETQYFGPGTRLLVL.